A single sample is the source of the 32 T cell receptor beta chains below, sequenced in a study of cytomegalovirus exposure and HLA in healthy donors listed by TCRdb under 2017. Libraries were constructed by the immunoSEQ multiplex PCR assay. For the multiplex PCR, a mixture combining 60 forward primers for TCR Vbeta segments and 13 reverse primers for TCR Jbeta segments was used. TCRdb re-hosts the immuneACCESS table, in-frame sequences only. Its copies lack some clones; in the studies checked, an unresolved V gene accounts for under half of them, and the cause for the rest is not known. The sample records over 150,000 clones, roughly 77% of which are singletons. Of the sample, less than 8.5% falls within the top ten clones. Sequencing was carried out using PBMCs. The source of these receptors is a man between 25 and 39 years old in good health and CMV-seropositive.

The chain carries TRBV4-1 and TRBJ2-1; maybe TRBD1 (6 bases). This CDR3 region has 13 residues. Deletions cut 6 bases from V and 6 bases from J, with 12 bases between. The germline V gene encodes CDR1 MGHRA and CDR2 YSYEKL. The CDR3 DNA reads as TGCGCCAGCAGACGCACAGGGACCAATGAGCAGTTCTTC. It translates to CASRRTGTNEQFF.

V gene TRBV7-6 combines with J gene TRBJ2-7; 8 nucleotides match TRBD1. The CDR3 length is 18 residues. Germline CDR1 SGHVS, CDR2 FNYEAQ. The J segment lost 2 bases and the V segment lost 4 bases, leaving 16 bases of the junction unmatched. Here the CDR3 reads CASSSITAADRVTYEQYF. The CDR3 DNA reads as TGTGCCAGCAGCTCCATTACTGCCGCGGACAGGGTTACCTACGAGCAGTACTTC.

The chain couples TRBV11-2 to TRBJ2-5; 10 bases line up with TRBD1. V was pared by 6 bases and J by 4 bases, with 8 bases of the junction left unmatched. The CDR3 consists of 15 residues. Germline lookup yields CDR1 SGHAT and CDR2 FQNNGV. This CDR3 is CASSRDRGQGETQYF. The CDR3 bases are TGTGCCAGCAGTAGGGACAGGGGACAAGGAGAGACCCAGTACTTC.

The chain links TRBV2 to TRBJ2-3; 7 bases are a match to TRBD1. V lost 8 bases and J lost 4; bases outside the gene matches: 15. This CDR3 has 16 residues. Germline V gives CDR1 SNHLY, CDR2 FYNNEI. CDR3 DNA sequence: TGTGCCAGCGTGGGGGTCCGACAGGGCCGAGCAGATACGCAGTATTTT. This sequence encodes CASVGVRQGRADTQYF. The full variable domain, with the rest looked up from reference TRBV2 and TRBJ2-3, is EPEVTQTPSHQVTQMGQEVILRCVPISNHLYFYWYRQILGQKVEFLVSFYNNEISEKSEIFDDQFSVERPDGSNFTLKIRSTKLEDSAMYFCASVGVRQGRADTQYFGPGTRLTVL.

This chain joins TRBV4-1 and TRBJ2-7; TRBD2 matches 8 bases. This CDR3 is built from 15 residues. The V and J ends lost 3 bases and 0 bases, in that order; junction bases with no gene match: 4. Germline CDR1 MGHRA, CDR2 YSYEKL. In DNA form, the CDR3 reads TGCGCCAGCAGCCATTTCGGGACTAGCTCCTACGAGCAGTACTTC. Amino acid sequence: CASSHFGTSSYEQYF.

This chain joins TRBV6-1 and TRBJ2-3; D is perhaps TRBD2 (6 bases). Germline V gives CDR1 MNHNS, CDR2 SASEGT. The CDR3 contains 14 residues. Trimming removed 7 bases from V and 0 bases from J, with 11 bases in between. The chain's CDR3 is CASTREQSTDTQYF. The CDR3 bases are TGTGCCAGCACTCGGGAGCAGAGCACAGATACGCAGTATTTT.

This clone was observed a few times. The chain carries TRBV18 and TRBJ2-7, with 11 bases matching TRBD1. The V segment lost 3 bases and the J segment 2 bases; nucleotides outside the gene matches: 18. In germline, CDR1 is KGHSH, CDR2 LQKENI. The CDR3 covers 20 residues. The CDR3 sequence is CASSPSGQGAPRFYAYEQYF. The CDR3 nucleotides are TGTGCCAGCTCACCGTCCGGACAGGGGGCGCCGCGGTTTTACGCCTACGAGCAGTACTTC.

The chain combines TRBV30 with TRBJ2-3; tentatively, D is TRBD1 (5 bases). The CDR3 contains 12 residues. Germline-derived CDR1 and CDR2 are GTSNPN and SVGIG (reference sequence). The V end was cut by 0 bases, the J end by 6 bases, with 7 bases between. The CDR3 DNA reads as TGTGCCTGGAGTGTGGGGCGGGATACGCAGTATTTT. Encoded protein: CAWSVGRDTQYF.

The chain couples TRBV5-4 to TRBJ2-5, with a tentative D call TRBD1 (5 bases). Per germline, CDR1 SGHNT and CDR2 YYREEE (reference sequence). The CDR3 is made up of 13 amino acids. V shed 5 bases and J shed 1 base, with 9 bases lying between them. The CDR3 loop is CASRKQAQETQYF. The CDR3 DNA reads TGTGCCAGCAGAAAACAGGCCCAAGAGACCCAGTACTTC.

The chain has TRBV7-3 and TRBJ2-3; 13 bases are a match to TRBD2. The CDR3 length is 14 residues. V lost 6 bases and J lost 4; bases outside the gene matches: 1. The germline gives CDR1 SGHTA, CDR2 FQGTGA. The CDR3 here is CASRLAGGPDTQYF. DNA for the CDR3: TGTGCCAGCAGACTAGCGGGAGGGCCAGATACGCAGTATTTT. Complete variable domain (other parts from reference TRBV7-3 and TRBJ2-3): GAGVSQTPSNKVTEKGKYVELRCDPISGHTALYWYRQSLGQGPEFLIYFQGTGAADDSGLPNDRFFAVRPEGSVSTLKIQRTERGDSAVYLCASRLAGGPDTQYFGPGTRLTVL.

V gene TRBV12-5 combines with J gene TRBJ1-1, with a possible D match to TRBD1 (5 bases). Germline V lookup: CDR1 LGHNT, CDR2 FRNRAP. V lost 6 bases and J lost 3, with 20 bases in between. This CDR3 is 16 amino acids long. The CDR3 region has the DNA TGTGCTAGTGGCCTTCAACGGGGGGGAAGGGACACTGAAGCTTTCTTT. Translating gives CASGLQRGGRDTEAFF.

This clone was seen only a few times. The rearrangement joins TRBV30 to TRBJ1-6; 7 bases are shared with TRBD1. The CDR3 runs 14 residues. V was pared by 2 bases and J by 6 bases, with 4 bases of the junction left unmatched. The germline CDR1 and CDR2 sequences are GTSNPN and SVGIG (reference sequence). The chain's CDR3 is CAWSQGVSNSPLHF. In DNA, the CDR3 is TGTGCCTGGAGTCAGGGGGTCTCTAATTCACCCCTCCACTTT.

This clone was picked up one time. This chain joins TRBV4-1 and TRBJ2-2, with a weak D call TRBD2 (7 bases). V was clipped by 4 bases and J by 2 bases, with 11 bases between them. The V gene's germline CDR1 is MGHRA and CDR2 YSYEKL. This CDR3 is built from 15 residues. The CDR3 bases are TGCGCCAGCAGCCGCGGGGGCCTTAACACCGGGGAGCTGTTTTTT. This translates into CASSRGGLNTGELFF.

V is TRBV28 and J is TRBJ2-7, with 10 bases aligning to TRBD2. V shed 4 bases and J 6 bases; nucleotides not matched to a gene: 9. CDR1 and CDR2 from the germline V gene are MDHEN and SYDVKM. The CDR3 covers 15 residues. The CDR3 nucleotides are TGTGCCAGCAGTTCCCCTAGCGGGAGAACGGGCGAGCAGTACTTC. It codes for CASSSPSGRTGEQYF. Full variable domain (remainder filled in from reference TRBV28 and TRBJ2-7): DVKVTQSSRYLVKRTGEKVFLECVQDMDHENMFWYRQDPGLGLRLIYFSYDVKMKEKGDIPEGYSVSREKKERFSLILESASTNQTSMYLCASSSPSGRTGEQYFGPGTRLTVT.

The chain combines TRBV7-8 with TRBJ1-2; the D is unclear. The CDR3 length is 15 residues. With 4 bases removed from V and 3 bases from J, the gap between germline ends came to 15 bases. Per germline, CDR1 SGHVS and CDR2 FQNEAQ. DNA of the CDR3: TGTGCCAGCAGCTCTCCGGGGAGGGAACACTATGGCTACACCTTC. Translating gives CASSSPGREHYGYTF.

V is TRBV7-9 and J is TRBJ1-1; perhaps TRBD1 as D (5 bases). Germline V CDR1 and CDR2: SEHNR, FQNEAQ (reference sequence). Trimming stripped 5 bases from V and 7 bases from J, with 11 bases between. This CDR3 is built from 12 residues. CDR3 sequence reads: CASSAQDLEAFF. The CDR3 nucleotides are TGTGCCAGCAGCGCACAGGACCTTGAAGCTTTCTTT.

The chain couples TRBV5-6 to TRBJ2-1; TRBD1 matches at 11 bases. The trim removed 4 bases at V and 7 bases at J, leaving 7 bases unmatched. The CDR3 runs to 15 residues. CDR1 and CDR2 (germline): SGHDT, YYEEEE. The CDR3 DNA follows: TGTGCCAGCAGCGCCTCCGGACAGGGGGCTAATGAGCAGTTCTTC. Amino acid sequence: CASSASGQGANEQFF.

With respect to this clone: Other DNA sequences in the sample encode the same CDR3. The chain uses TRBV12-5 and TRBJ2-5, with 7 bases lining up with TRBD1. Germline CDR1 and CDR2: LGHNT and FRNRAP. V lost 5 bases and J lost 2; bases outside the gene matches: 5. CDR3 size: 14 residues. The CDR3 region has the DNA TGTGCTAGTGGTCTCAGGACAGGTCAAGAGACCCAGTACTTC. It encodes CASGLRTGQETQYF.

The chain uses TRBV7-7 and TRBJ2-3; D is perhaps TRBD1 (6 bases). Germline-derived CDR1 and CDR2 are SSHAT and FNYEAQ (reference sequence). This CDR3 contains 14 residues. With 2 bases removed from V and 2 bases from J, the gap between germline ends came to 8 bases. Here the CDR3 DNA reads TGTGCCAGCAGCTTATCAGGGGACACAGATACGCAGTATTTT. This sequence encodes CASSLSGDTDTQYF.

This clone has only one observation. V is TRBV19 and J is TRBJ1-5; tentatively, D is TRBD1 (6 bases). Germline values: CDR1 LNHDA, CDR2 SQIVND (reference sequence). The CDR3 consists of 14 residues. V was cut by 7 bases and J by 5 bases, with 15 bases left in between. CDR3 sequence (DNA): TGTGCCAGTACCAAAACAGGGTTATATCAGCCCCAGCATTTT. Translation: CASTKTGLYQPQHF.

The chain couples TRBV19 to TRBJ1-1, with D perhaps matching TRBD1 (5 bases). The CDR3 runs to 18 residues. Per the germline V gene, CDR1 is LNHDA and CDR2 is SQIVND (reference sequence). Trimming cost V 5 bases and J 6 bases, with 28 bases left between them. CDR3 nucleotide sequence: TGTGCCAGTAGTCAACACAGGACTTTAACCGGGACTATTCCTGAAGCTTTCTTT. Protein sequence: CASSQHRTLTGTIPEAFF.

The DNA for the CDR3 is TGTGCCAGCAGTGAACTGCGGGGTGGCACCGGGGAGCTGTTTTTT. Translating it yields CASSELRGGTGELFF. This chain uses TRBV2 with TRBJ2-2; D might be TRBD2 (6 bases). There are 15 residues in the CDR3. Germline lookup yields CDR1 SNHLY and CDR2 FYNNEI. V lost 2 bases, J lost 4 bases, and 11 bases lay in between.

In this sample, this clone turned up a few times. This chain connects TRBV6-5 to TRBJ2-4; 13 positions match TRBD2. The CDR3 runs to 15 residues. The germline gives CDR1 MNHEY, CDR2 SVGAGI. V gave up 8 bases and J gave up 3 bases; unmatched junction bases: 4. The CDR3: CASGTSGRGKNIQYF. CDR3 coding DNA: TGTGCCAGCGGAACTAGCGGGAGGGGCAAAAACATTCAGTACTTC.

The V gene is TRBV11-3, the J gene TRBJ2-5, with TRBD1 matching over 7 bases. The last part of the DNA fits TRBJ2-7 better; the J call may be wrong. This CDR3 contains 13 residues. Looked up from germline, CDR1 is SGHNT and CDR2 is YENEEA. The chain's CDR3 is CASSSGQVDEQYF. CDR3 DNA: TGTGCCAGCAGCTCCGGACAGGTCGACGAGCAGTACTTC.

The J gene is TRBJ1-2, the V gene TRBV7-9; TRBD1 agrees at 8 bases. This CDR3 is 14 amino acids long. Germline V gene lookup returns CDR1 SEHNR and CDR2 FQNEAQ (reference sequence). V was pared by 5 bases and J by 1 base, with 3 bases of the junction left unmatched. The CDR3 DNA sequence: TGTGCCAGCAGCCGGACAGGGAGTAACTATGGCTACACCTTC. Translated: CASSRTGSNYGYTF.

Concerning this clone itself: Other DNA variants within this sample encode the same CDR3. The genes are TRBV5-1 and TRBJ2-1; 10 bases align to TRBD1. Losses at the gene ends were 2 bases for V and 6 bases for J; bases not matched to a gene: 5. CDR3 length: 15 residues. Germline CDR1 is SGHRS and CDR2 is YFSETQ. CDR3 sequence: CASSFGDRGGNEQFF. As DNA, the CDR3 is TGCGCCAGCAGCTTTGGGGACAGGGGAGGCAATGAGCAGTTCTTC.

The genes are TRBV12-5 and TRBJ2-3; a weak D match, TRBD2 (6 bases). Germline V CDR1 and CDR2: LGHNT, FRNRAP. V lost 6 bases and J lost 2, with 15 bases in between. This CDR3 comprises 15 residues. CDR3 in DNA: TGTGCTAGTGGGGGGGATGGGGGACTCACAGATACGCAGTATTTT. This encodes CASGGDGGLTDTQYF.

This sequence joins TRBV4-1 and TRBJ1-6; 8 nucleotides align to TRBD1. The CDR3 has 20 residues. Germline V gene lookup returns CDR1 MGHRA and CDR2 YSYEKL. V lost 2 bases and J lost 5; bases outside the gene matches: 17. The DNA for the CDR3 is TGCGCCAGCAGCCAAAAAGCGGGTGGACAGGGAGGTGGTAATAATTCACCCCTCCACTTT. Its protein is CASSQKAGGQGGGNNSPLHF.

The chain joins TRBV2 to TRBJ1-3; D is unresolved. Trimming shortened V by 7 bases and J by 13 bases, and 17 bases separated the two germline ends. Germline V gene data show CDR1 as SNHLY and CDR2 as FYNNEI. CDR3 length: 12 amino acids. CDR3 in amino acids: CASTRTPDEIYF. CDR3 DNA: TGTGCCAGCACCCGGACTCCAGACGAGATATATTTT.

The CDR3 nucleotides read TGCAGCGGAACAGACAGTCCCCAAGAGACCCAGTACTTC. It encodes CSGTDSPQETQYF. The J gene is TRBJ2-5, the V gene TRBV29-1; perhaps TRBD1 as D (5 bases). The V end was cut by 7 bases, the J end by 1 base, with 13 bases between. The CDR3 loop spans 13 amino acids. The germline V gene has CDR1 SQVTM and CDR2 ANQGSEA. Full variable domain (remainder filled in from reference TRBV29-1 and TRBJ2-5): SAVISQKPSRDICQRGTSLTIQCQVDSQVTMMFWYRQQPGQSLTLIATANQGSEATYESGFVIDKFPISRPNLTFSTLTVSNMSPEDSSIYLCSGTDSPQETQYFGPGTRLLVL.

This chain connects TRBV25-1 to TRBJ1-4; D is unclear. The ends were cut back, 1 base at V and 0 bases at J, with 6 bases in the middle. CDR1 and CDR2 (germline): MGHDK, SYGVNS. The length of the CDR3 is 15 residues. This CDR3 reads CASSESGATNEKLFF. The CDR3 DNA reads TGTGCCAGCAGTGAATCCGGAGCAACTAATGAAAAACTGTTTTTT.

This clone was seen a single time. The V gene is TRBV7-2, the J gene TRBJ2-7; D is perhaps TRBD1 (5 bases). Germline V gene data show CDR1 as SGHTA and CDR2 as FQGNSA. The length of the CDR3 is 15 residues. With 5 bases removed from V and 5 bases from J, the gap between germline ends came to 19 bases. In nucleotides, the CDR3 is TGTGCCAGCAGCAGAGTATCAACCAGGGCCCACGAGCAGTACTTC. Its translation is CASSRVSTRAHEQYF.